This T cell receptor beta chain came from a study of shared T cell receptors in the human thymus. The method was immunoSEQ multiplex PCR; TCRdb's version includes in-frame clones alone and lacks a portion of them. The sample records roughly 700,000 clones, around 89% being singletons. The ends lost 3 bases at V and 7 bases at J; junction bases unmatched: 6. Per the germline V gene, CDR1 is SEHNR and CDR2 is FQNEAQ (reference sequence). The CDR3 consists of 15 residues. The same sample was also used in a study of human thymus T cells. Per that study: Finnish infants who were healthy and having corrective surgery for congenital heart defects made up the donors. During corrective heart surgery, resections were taken, and the thymus tissue came from them. In unrelated individuals, thymic repertoires overlapped highly, according to related research.

The gene calls are TRBV7-9 and TRBJ2-2; 9 nucleotides line up with TRBD2. Sequencing was done on a sample of thymocytes. The sequence derives from a boy in the first two years of life with a congenital heart defect. Written as DNA, the CDR3 is TGTGCCAGCAGCTTGGGGCGGGAGGGCCACGGGGAGCTGTTTTTT. Its protein product is CASSLGREGHGELFF.